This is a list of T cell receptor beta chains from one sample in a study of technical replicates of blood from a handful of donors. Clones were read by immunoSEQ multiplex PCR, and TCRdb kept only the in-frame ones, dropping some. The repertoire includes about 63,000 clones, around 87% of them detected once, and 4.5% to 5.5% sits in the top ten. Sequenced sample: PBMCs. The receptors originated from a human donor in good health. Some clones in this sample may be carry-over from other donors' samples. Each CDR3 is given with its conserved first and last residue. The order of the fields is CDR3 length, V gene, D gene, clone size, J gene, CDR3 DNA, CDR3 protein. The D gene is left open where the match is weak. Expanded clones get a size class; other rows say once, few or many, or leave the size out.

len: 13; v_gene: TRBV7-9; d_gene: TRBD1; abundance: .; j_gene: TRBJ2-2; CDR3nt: TGTGCCAGCAGCCGACAGGGCGCCGGGGAGCTGTTTTTT; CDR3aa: CASSRQGAGELFF
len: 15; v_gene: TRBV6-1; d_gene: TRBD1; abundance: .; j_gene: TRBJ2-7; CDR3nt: TGTGCCAGCAGTGCATCCGGGACAGGGGGCTACGAGCAGTACTTC; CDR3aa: CASSASGTGGYEQYF
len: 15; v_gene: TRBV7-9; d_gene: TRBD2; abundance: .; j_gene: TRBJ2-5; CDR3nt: TGTGCCAGCAGCCCAAGGACTAGCGGACAAGAGACCCAGTACTTC; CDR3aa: CASSPRTSGQETQYF
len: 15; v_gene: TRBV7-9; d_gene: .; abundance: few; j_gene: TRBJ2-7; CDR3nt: TGTGCCAGCAGCCCCAAAGTGAGGGTCGGGGTCGAGCAGTACTTC; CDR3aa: CASSPKVRVGVEQYF
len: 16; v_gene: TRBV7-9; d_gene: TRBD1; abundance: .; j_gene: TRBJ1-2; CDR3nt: TGTGCCAGCAGCTTAGGCAATACGGGACAGCTCTATGGCTACACCTTC; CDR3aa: CASSLGNTGQLYGYTF
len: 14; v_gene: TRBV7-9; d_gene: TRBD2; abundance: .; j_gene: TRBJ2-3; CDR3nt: TGTGCCAGCAGCCGGGGGGGTAACACAGATACGCAGTATTTT; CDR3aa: CASSRGGNTDTQYF
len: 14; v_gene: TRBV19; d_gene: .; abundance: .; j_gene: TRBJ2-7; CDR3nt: TGTGCCAGTAGTATCAGTCGGGATTCCTACGAGCAGTACTTC; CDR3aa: CASSISRDSYEQYF
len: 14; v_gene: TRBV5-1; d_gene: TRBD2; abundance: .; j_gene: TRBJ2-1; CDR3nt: TGCGCCAGCAGCTTATCCGGGGGGTACAATGAGCAGTTCTTC; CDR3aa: CASSLSGGYNEQFF
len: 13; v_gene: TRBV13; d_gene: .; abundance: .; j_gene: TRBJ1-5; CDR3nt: TGTGCCAGCAGCTTAGGCATCAATCAGCCCCAGCATTTT; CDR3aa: CASSLGINQPQHF
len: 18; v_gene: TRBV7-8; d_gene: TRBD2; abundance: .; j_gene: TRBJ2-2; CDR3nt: TGTGCCAGCAACCGGGCCACGGGACTAGCGGTGAACACCGGGGAGCTGTTTTTT; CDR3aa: CASNRATGLAVNTGELFF
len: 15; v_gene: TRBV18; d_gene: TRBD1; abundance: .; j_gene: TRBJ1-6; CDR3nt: TGTGCCAGCACGGACAGGGGGGGTGAGATTTCACCCCTCCACTTT; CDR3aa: CASTDRGGEISPLHF
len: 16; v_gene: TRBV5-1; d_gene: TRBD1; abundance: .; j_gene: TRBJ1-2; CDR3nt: TGCGCCAGCAGCTTGGCTTTGATGGACAGGACCTATGGCTACACCTTC; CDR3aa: CASSLALMDRTYGYTF
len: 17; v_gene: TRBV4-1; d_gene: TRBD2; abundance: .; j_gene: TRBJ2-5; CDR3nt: TGCGCCAGCAGCCAAGGGTTCGCGGGACTAGCGGGGGAGACCCAGTACTTC; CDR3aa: CASSQGFAGLAGETQYF
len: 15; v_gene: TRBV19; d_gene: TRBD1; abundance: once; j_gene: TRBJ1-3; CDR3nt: TGTGCCAGTAGTATGGGGGACAGACCTGGAAACACCATATATTTT; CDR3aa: CASSMGDRPGNTIYF
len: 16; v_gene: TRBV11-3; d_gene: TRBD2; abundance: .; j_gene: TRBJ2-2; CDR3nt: TGTGCCAGCAGCTTAGAGGGGACTAGCACCACCGGGGAGCTGTTTTTT; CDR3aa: CASSLEGTSTTGELFF
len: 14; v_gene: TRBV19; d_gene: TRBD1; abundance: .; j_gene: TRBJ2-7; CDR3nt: TGTGCCAGTAGTATGGACTCAGGGGGCGGCGAGCAGTACTTC; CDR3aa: CASSMDSGGGEQYF
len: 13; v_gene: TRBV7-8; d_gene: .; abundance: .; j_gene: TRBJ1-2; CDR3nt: TGTGCCAGCAGCGGGCCAGGGGTGTATGGCTACACCTTC; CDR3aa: CASSGPGVYGYTF
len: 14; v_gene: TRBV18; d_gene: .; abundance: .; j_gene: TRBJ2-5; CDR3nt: TGTGCCAGCTCATCCCGGGACTACCAAGAGACCCAGTACTTC; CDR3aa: CASSSRDYQETQYF
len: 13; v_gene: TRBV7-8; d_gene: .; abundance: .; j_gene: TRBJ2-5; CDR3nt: TGTGCCAGCAGGCAGCGGGCCACGGAGACCCAGTACTTC; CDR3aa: CASRQRATETQYF
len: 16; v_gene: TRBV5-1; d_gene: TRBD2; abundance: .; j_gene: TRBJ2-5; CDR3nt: TGCGCCAGCAGCTCCGGGACTAGCGGAACCCAAGAGACCCAGTACTTC; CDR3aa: CASSSGTSGTQETQYF
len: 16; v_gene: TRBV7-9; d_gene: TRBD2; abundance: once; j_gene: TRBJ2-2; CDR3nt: TGTGCCAGCAGCTTAGCCAATCCTAGCGGGACCGGGGAGCTGTTTTTT; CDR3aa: CASSLANPSGTGELFF
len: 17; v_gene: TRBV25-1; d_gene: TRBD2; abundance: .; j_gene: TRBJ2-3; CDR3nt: TGTGCCAGCAGTGAAGGCCTAGCGGGGCGCAGCACAGATACGCAGTATTTT; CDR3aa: CASSEGLAGRSTDTQYF
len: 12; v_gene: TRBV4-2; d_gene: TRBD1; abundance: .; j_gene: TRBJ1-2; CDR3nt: TGTGCCAGCAGCCAAGACAGGGGGGGCTACACCTTC; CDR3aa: CASSQDRGGYTF
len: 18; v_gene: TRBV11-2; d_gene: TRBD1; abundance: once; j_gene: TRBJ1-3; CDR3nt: TGTGCCAGCAGCTTCCGACCCGACCCAGGGGGCTCTGGAAACACCATATATTTT; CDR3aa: CASSFRPDPGGSGNTIYF
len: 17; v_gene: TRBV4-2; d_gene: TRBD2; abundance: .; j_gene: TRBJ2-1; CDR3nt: TGTGCCAGCAGCCACAGGGCACTAGCGGGGGTCTACAATGAGCAGTTCTTC; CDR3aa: CASSHRALAGVYNEQFF
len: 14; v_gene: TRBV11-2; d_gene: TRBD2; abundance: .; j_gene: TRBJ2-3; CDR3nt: TGTGCCAGCAGCACGGCTAGCGGAGGTGCTACGCAGTATTTT; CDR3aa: CASSTASGGATQYF
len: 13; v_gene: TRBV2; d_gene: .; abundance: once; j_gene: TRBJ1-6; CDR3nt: TGTGCCAGCAGTGAACTATGGTACTCACCCCTCCACTTT; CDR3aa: CASSELWYSPLHF
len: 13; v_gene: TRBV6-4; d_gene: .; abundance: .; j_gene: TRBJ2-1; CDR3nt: TGTGCCAGCACTACAGACCGGGGGAATGAGCAGTTCTTC; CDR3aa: CASTTDRGNEQFF
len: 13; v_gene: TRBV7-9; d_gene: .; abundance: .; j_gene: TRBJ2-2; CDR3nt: TGTGCCAGCAGCTTTCTCGACACCGGGGAGCTGTTTTTT; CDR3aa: CASSFLDTGELFF
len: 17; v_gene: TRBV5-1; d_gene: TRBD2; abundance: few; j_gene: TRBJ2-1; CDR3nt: TGCGCCAGCAGCTTGAGGGGAGCGGGGGCCACGGCAAATGAGCAGTTCTTC; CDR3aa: CASSLRGAGATANEQFF
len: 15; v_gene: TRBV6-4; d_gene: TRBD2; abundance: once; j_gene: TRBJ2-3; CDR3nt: TGTGCCAGCAGTCGGATAGCGGGGACGCAGGCGGCGCAGTATTTT; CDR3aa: CASSRIAGTQAAQYF
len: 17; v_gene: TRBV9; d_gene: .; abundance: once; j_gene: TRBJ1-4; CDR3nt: TGTGCCAGCAGCGCCGGGTTATTGGGGCCGACTAATGAAAAACTGTTTTTT; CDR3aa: CASSAGLLGPTNEKLFF
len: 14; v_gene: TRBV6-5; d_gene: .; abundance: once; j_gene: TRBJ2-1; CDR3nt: TGTGCCAGCAGTCGCGGTAGATCCTACAATGAGCAGTTCTTC; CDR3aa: CASSRGRSYNEQFF
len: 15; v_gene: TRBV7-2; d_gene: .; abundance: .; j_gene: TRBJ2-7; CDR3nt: TGTGCCAGCAGCTTACAGGGGGGCCTCCCCCACGAGCAGTACTTC; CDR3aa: CASSLQGGLPHEQYF
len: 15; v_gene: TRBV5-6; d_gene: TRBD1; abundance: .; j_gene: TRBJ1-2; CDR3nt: TGTGCCAGCAGCTCACGGGACAGGGGTTTATCTGGCTACACCTTC; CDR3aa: CASSSRDRGLSGYTF
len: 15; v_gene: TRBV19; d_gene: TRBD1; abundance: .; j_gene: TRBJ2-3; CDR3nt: TGTGCCAGTAGCCCCGGGACAGGTCGTACCGATACGCAGTATTTT; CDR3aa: CASSPGTGRTDTQYF
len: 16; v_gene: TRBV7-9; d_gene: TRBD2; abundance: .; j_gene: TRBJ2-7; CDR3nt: TGTGCCAGCAGCTTAGCGGGACTAGCGGGAGGTTACGAGCAGTACTTC; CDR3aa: CASSLAGLAGGYEQYF
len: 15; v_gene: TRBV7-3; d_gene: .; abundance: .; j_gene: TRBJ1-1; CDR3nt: TGTGCCAGCAGCCCTTCCGGGGGGTCGGGCACTGAAGCTTTCTTT; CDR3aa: CASSPSGGSGTEAFF
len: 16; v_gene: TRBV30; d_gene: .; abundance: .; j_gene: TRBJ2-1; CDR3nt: TGTGCCTGGAGTCGTGGGGCCTCCTCCCTATACAATGAGCAGTTCTTC; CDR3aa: CAWSRGASSLYNEQFF
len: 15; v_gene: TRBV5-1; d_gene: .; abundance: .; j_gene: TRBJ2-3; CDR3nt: TGCGCCAGCGGCCCTCGGGGGTTAATAACAGATACGCAGTATTTT; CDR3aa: CASGPRGLITDTQYF
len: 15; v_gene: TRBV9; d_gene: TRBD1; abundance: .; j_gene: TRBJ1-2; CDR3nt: TGTGCCAGCAGCGTAGGAGGGCAGGGGGACTATGGCTACACCTTC; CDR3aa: CASSVGGQGDYGYTF
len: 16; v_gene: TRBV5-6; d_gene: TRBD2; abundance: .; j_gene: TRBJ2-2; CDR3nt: TGTGCCAGCAGCCTCGCTGGGCGGGGGGGTAACGGGGAGCTGTTTTTT; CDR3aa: CASSLAGRGGNGELFF
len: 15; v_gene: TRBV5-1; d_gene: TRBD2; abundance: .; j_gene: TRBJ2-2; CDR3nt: TGCGCCAGCAGCCCTATAGCGGGTGAACCCGGGGAGCTGTTTTTT; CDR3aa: CASSPIAGEPGELFF
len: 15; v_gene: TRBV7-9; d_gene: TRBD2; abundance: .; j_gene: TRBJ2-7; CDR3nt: TGTGCCAGCAGCTCCGGCGGGACTAAATCATACGAGCAGTACTTC; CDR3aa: CASSSGGTKSYEQYF
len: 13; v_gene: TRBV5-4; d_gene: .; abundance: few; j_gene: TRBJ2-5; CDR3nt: TGTGCCAGCAGCCCAGGCGTCAGAGAGACCCAGTACTTC; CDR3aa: CASSPGVRETQYF
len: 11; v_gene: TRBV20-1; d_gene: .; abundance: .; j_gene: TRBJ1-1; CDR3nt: TGCAGTGCCCGGGAGAACACTGAAGCTTTCTTT; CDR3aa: CSARENTEAFF
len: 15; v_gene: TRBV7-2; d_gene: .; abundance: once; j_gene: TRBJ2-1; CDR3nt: TGTGCCAGCAGCTTCCAGGGACAAGCCTACAATGAGCAGTTCTTC; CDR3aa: CASSFQGQAYNEQFF
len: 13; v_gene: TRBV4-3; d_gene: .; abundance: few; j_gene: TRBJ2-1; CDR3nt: TGCGCCAGCAGCCAAGCCTTAGAGAATGAGCAGTTCTTC; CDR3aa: CASSQALENEQFF
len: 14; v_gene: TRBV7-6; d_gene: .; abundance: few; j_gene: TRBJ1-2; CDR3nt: TGTGCCAGCAGCCCCGCGGGGGGGGCCTATGGCTACACCTTC; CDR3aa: CASSPAGGAYGYTF
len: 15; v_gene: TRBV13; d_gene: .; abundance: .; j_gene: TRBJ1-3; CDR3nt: TGTGCCAGCAGCTTCGGGGGAGTAGGTGGAAACACCATATATTTT; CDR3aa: CASSFGGVGGNTIYF
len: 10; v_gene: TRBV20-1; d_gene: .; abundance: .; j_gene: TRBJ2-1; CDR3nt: TGCAGTGCTGCTACCATTCAGCAGTTCTTC; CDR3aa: CSAATIQQFF
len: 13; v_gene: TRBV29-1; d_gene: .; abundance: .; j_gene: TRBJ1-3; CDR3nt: TGCAGCGGACGATGGGGGCTTGGAAACACCATATATTTT; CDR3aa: CSGRWGLGNTIYF
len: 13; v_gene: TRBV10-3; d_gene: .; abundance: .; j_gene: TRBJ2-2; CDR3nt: TGTGCCATCACGGGGGCGAACACCGGGGAGCTGTTTTTT; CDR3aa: CAITGANTGELFF
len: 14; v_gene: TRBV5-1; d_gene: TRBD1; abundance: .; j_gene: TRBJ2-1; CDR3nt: TGCGCCAGCAGCCGACAGGGGGCAGGCAATGAGCAGTTCTTC; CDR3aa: CASSRQGAGNEQFF
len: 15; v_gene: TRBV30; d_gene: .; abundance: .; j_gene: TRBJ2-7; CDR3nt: TGTGCCTGGAGACTATTAGGGGGAAATCGCAACGAGCAGTACTTC; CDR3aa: CAWRLLGGNRNEQYF